This TCR beta chain comes out of a study of cytomegalovirus exposure and HLA in healthy donors. CDR3 length equals 13 residues. V shed 0 bases, J shed 15 bases, and the junction held 7 bases outside the gene matches. CDR1 SGDLS and CDR2 YYNGEE come from the germline V gene. Broader study findings: There were some V segments, including TRBV6-2 and TRBV6-3, excluded as indistinguishable. In terms of immune exposure information, only CMV serostatus was available. Follow-up analysis later connected one missense variant in DCLRE1C with trimming of TCR beta V- and J-genes.

The PCR was carried out with 60 Vbeta primers and 13 Jbeta primers. Some clones are missing from TCRdb's copy, which holds only in-frame ones; the method was immunoSEQ multiplex PCR. This table holds under 85,000 clones, 78% found once. In regard to this clone: Its specificity is not known.

This chain joins TRBV9 and TRBJ2-1, with 9 bases lining up with TRBD1. The sequencing sample was made of PBMCs. This sequence was found in a middle-aged man in good health and CMV-seronegative. Written as DNA, the CDR3 is TGTGCCAGCAGCGTAGCTGGACAGGGGAGCCCGTTCTTC. Its translation: CASSVAGQGSPFF.